Listed below are T cell receptor beta chains from one sample, sequenced in a study of response to subunit inactivated influenza vaccine. TCRdb re-called the RT-PCR reads through MiXCR, storing one row per CDR3 protein. The sample lists a few hundred thousand distinct CDR3 sequences; 11% were seen once. Specimen: PBMCs from blood, collected about 6 weeks after vaccination. The receptors derive from a man in his fifties or sixties who received an inactivated influenza vaccine. The CDR3 runs from the conserved cysteine through the conserved F or W. Each record gives: D gene, J gene, clone size, V gene, CDR3 protein, CDR3 DNA. The D gene is left open where the match is weak. Size is omitted from some rows. Given values are once, few, many or a class for expanded clones.

D: TRBD1
J: TRBJ2-7
size: NA
V: TRBV7-9
CDR3: CASSLQGATPYEQYF
DNA: TGTGCCAGCAGCCTCCAGGGGGCTACCCCCTACGAGCAGTACTTC

D: NA
J: TRBJ2-7
size: many
V: TRBV6-1
CDR3: CASSEGVPYEQYF
DNA: TGTGCCAGCAGTGAAGGTGTTCCCTACGAGCAGTACTTC

D: NA
J: TRBJ1-2
size: NA
V: TRBV10-3
CDR3: CAISESHTTGSGYTF
DNA: TGTGCCATCAGTGAGTCACACACTACGGGGTCTGGCTACACCTTC

D: NA
J: TRBJ2-1
size: few
V: TRBV20-1
CDR3: CSARWLNEQFF
DNA: TGCAGTGCTAGATGGCTGAATGAGCAGTTCTTC

D: NA
J: TRBJ2-1
size: few
V: TRBV12-3/TRBV12-4
CDR3: CASSSTRGEQFF
DNA: TGTGCCAGCAGTTCTACCCGCGGTGAGCAGTTCTTC

D: NA
J: TRBJ2-1
size: NA
V: TRBV7-3
CDR3: CASSYLPGLSGHEQFF
DNA: TGTGCCAGCAGTTACCTCCCGGGACTCAGCGGTCATGAGCAGTTCTTC

D: NA
J: TRBJ2-5
size: few
V: TRBV5-1
CDR3: CASSTSWETQYF
DNA: TGCGCCAGCAGTACTAGCTGGGAGACCCAGTACTTC

D: TRBD1
J: TRBJ1-1
size: many
V: TRBV5-1
CDR3: CASSSLNRGVNTEAFF
DNA: TGCGCCAGCAGCTCGTTGAACAGGGGAGTGAACACTGAAGCTTTCTTT

D: NA
J: TRBJ2-3
size: few
V: TRBV29-1
CDR3: CSVEDTQYF
DNA: TGCAGCGTTGAAGATACGCAGTATTTT

D: NA
J: TRBJ2-6
size: few
V: TRBV24-1
CDR3: CATSDSGRTLSGANVLTF
DNA: TGTGCCACCAGTGATTCGGGACGGACGCTTTCTGGGGCCAACGTCCTGACTTTC

D: NA
J: TRBJ1-1
size: NA
V: TRBV12-3/TRBV12-4
CDR3: CASSLVGRNTEAFF
DNA: TGTGCCAGCAGTTTAGTCGGCAGGAACACTGAAGCTTTCTTT

D: TRBD2
J: TRBJ2-7
size: few
V: TRBV7-2
CDR3: CASSPSGLAAYEQYF
DNA: TGTGCCAGCAGCCCCTCGGGACTAGCAGCCTACGAGCAGTACTTC

D: NA
J: TRBJ2-3
size: few
V: TRBV18
CDR3: CASSSNGADTQYF
DNA: TGTGCCAGCTCCTCAAATGGGGCAGATACGCAGTATTTT

D: NA
J: TRBJ2-7
size: many
V: TRBV25-1
CDR3: CASSAGGEQYF
DNA: TGTGCCAGCAGTGCCGGGGGCGAGCAGTACTTC

D: TRBD2
J: TRBJ2-7
size: NA
V: TRBV11-1
CDR3: CASSLVPGGSLGEQYF
DNA: TGTGCCAGCAGCTTAGTCCCGGGAGGATCCCTGGGGGAGCAGTACTTC

D: TRBD2
J: TRBJ2-1
size: many
V: TRBV12-3/TRBV12-4
CDR3: CASSLMLAGANEQFF
DNA: TGTGCCAGCAGTTTAATGCTAGCGGGGGCCAATGAGCAGTTCTTC

D: TRBD1
J: TRBJ2-7
size: many
V: TRBV27
CDR3: CASRELWDRGHEQYF
DNA: TGTGCCAGCAGGGAATTATGGGACAGGGGCCACGAGCAGTACTTC

D: NA
J: TRBJ1-4
size: few
V: TRBV6-1
CDR3: CASTPGRALATNEKLFF
DNA: TGTGCCAGCACCCCTGGACGGGCCCTGGCAACTAATGAAAAACTGTTTTTT

D: NA
J: TRBJ1-4
size: few
V: TRBV12-3/TRBV12-4
CDR3: CASSLASTNEKLFF
DNA: TGTGCCAGCAGTTTAGCGTCAACTAATGAAAAACTGTTTTTT

D: NA
J: TRBJ1-1
size: NA
V: TRBV5-1
CDR3: CASSLGVGQNTEAFF
DNA: TGCGCCAGCAGCTTGGGGGTCGGACAGAACACTGAAGCTTTCTTT

D: NA
J: TRBJ1-1
size: NA
V: TRBV5-1
CDR3: CASSSFKGLSNTEAFF
DNA: TGCGCCAGCAGCTCCTTTAAGGGGTTATCGAACACTGAAGCTTTCTTT

D: NA
J: TRBJ1-1
size: NA
V: TRBV7-8
CDR3: CASSLLPTEAFF
DNA: TGTGCCAGCAGCTTACTGCCTACTGAAGCTTTCTTT

D: NA
J: TRBJ1-1
size: few
V: TRBV7-8
CDR3: CASSLGWTDTEAFF
DNA: TGTGCCAGCAGCTTAGGGTGGACCGACACTGAAGCTTTCTTT

D: TRBD1
J: TRBJ2-2
size: NA
V: TRBV27
CDR3: CTSSLNPMTGIHTGELFF
DNA: TGTACCAGCAGTTTAAACCCCATGACAGGGATTCACACCGGGGAGCTGTTTTTT

D: NA
J: TRBJ2-1
size: NA
V: TRBV19
CDR3: CASSPNRFNEQFF
DNA: TGTGCCAGTAGTCCCAACAGGTTCAATGAGCAGTTCTTC

D: NA
J: TRBJ2-7
size: many
V: TRBV5-1
CDR3: CASGPGQPPSYEQYF
DNA: TGCGCCAGCGGGCCCGGACAGCCTCCCTCCTACGAGCAGTACTTC

D: NA
J: TRBJ2-5
size: NA
V: TRBV12-3/TRBV12-4
CDR3: CASSKDLNRETQYF
DNA: TGTGCCAGCTCCAAGGACCTTAATAGGGAGACCCAGTACTTC